This T cell receptor beta chain was retrieved from a study of cytomegalovirus exposure and HLA in healthy donors (dated by TCRdb to about 2017). In terms of the full investigation: According to an earlier analysis of several hundred of the donors, 200 million or so T cells yielded roughly 100 million unique TCR beta sequences and approximately 300 Gb of sequence data. An early release covering roughly 640 HLA-typed donors comprised around 300 gigabases of sequencing data and about 90 million unique TCR sequences. Of the roughly 390 genotyped donors, roughly 80% were placed in the genetic ancestry cluster associated with self-reported Caucasian donors. The study was designed to test whether signatures of past pathogen exposure could be identified by cataloging public T cell receptors. The study used immunosequencing to profile the T cell repertoires of approximately 640 subjects and linked those repertoires to cytomegalovirus serostatus. Besides the first cohort of approximately 670 subjects, a separate validation cohort made up of some 110 different subjects was used. To predict cytomegalovirus infection status, the study brought together high-throughput TCR immunosequencing, statistical association of individual TCRs with disease status, and machine learning. To study patterns of TCR occurrence, a later analysis re-analyzed previously published TCR beta repertoires from more than 550 donors and added high-resolution HLA genotyping. Rather than drawing on any new phenotypic data, the later analysis identified candidate immune exposures from TCR beta sequences and the way those sequences occurred across donors. In an earlier analysis of 587 of the donors, high-throughput TCR beta sequencing was used to judge whether each TCR beta V gene segment behaved as functional or pseudogenic. Donor age, sex, ethnicity and CMV serostatus were collected together with the repertoire data. In a later genetic analysis, genome-wide SNP genotypes for about 60% of the 666 donors were used, and that subset was treated as a discovery cohort. All discovery cohort repertoires had been generated using a single sequencing platform. HLA typing included class I and class II loci at four-digit resolution. The number of donors typed differed by locus, with 629-630 for A, B, C, DRB1 and DQB1, around 500 for DQA1, 600 to 610 for DPA1, and around 450 for DPB1. Several DR-DQ haplotypes were handled as single units for association and clustering because linkage in the cohort was strong. On average, about 200,000 unique TCR beta nucleotide sequences were sequenced per donor among about 400 genotyped donors of the cohort, with 15% to 20% of those sequences being non-productive.

Libraries were constructed by the immunoSEQ multiplex PCR assay. A mixture of 60 forward primers for TCR Vbeta segments and 13 reverse primers for TCR Jbeta segments was used in the multiplex PCR. Amplification of the CDR3 region of rearranged TCR beta genes was performed with a multiplex PCR assay on genomic DNA. On the Illumina HiSeq System, the amplified TCR beta libraries were sequenced as 87-base-pair reads. From the authors' description of their analysis: In a later analysis, roughly 80 million unique TCR beta chains were counted across the roughly 670 repertoires, and roughly 11 million of these chains were shared by at least two donors. To remove PCR and sequencing errors, raw reads were error-corrected and collapsed into unique sequences using a nearest-neighbor algorithm that merged closely related sequences. Alignment of CDR3 sequences to IMGT reference sequences was used to assign V, D and J gene segments. For a sequence to be retained, at least a six-nucleotide match to both a V gene segment and a J gene segment was required. Rearrangements were called productive when the CDR3 lacked stop codons and stayed in frame with V and J; all others were non-productive. CDR3 was defined according to IMGT convention as the region running from the second conserved V-encoded cysteine to the conserved J-encoded phenylalanine. In an earlier analysis of approximately 590 of the donors, sequences lacking an unambiguous match to a single V gene segment were excluded. In an earlier analysis of some 590 of the donors, V segments were called functional above 56.7% productive rearrangements and were called segregating when the between-donor standard deviation exceeded 5%. A statistical classification framework was developed to diagnose cytomegalovirus status using the catalog of TCR beta chain sequences. A later analysis assigned V and J genes by comparing TCR nucleotide sequences with IMGT/GENE-DB human TR gene sequences. Using the TCRdist pipeline, a later analysis assigned CDR3 sequences along with most-parsimonious VDJ recombination scenarios. In a later analysis, every TCR beta chain was defined by the combination of its CDR3 amino acid sequence and its V-gene family, and reads without a unique V-gene family were dropped. A later analysis removed 592 highly shared, low-generation-probability nucleotide sequences to deal with suspected cross-contamination and a sequencing artifact. In a later analysis, a clonal expansion index was calculated for each public chain from normalized within-repertoire ranks of inferred template counts. In a later analysis, generation probabilities were computed with a VDJ recombination model fitted to out-of-frame rearrangements, and the resulting probabilities were checked against IGoR. In a later analysis, hypergeometric tests were used to score TCR-TCR, TCR-HLA and TCR-CMV co-occurrence, with a repertoire-size bias correction applied to TCR pairs. To estimate false discovery rates, a later analysis permuted the HLA or CMV assignments 20 times. In a later analysis, co-occurring TCRs were grouped using DBSCAN, with TCRdist sequence similarity added in when clustering inside HLA-allele-positive subsets. Repertoires with fewer than 30,000 or more than 120,000 public chains, plus five repertoires with anomalous nucleotide sharing, were excluded from co-occurrence clustering. What TCRdb holds here is the immuneACCESS table cut down to in-frame rearrangements. Part of the clones is not present; checked against another copy, under half of the missing clones reflect an unresolved V gene, and the others are unexplained. Clonal size and the V and J genes are those of that table, whereas D and trimming came from the DNA. This sample lists about 110,000 clones; 75% were detected once. 2.5% to 3% of the sample belongs to the ten largest clones.

The CDR3 spans 19 residues, from the cysteine through the phenylalanine. Left in the record is the CDR3 DNA by itself, 57 bases read in frame from the first base. The germline V gene (reference sequence) gives CDR1 as MNHEY and CDR2 as SMNVEV. Here V drops 5 bases and J drops 4 bases, and the junction holds 17 bases not matched to any gene. General findings and caveats noted by the study authors: In a later analysis, around 17,000 TCR beta sequences were associated with specific HLA alleles at a false discovery rate of 0.05. Because HLA typing was missing for some donors at each locus, association tests included only the typed subset. While some public TCRs were present in many individuals, most TCR sequences turned up only very rarely across donors. According to a later analysis, parvovirus B19, influenza, CMV and Epstein-Barr virus appeared linked to several top co-occurrence clusters. A later analysis found that TCR association rates varied across HLA loci, with DRB1 alleles showing the most associated TCRs and HLA-C alleles the fewest. Correlated functional status among segregating V segments might be attributable to linkage disequilibrium, but an unknown experimental factor could not be ruled out. V-gene and J-gene trimming of TCR beta chains was associated with a missense DCLRE1C variant in a later genetic analysis, and the association was replicated in an independent cohort. Roughly uniform sequencing depth across donors was assumed in presence/absence analyses, although this assumption may not hold. According to a later genetic analysis, donors in an Asian-associated ancestry cluster had fewer N-insertions in productive TCRs than the roughly 670-donor mean. The authors suggested that the approach could potentially be extended to other disease states and immunological phenotypes. A later analysis found that HLA-associated TCR beta chains were more clonally expanded and had lower generation probabilities than equally common non-associated chains. Fewer than 20 rarely observed V segments, including chromosome 9 orphons, were excluded from the earlier analysis of some 590 of the donors because counts were too low. Only TCR beta chains were sequenced in this cohort, and the absence of alpha or paired-chain data limited detectable features. In the study, approximately 160 TCR beta chains were listed as associated with cytomegalovirus. A further reported finding was that TCR beta sequences accurately predicted the HLA-A and HLA-B alleles for most subjects in the first cohort. The 87-base-pair reads could not distinguish some IMGT-functional V segments, including TRBV6-2 and TRBV6-3, so those segments were excluded. According to a later analysis, most CMV-associated TCR beta chains appeared to be HLA-restricted, and the HLA associations seemed to be driven largely by CMV exposure. Assigning TCR associations to individual alleles was difficult when HLA alleles, especially DR and DQ, strongly co-occurred. The classifier was reported to diagnose cytomegalovirus status with high specificity and sensitivity in both the original and validation cohorts. An earlier analysis of approximately 570 of the donors showed that most TCR beta V segments appeared in productive rearrangements either about 90% or about 30% of the time, which broadly matched IMGT annotations. For the cohort, immune exposure information was limited to CMV serostatus. A few of the identified cytomegalovirus-associated TCR beta chains were confirmed in vitro to be specific for cytomegalovirus antigens. A cluster of highly shared sequence variants was judged likely to be a technical artifact of the sequencing pipeline.

In total, 600 or so healthy bone marrow donors made up the cohort. At the time of sampling, every cohort member was nominally healthy, though immune exposures that went unrecorded were likely present. The donor was CMV seropositive and was included in the group of 300 or so seropositive cohort members. A peripheral blood sample was collected from each donor, and TCR beta sequencing was performed on peripheral blood mononuclear cells. Genomic DNA extraction from the blood cell samples was performed with the Qiagen DNeasy Blood Extraction Kit. Remarks on this clone: The antigen it binds to is not known. Base-call qualities are not available, and no considerably larger clone is one nucleotide away.

Recombination linked TRBV27 to TRBJ2-6; 7 middle bases align to TRBD1. The sample comprised PBMCs. This receptor was taken from a male donor in good health and CMV-seropositive. CDR3 protein: CASSGGPGQKFSGANVLTF. The DNA is TGTGCCAGCAGTGGCGGTCCGGGACAGAAATTCTCGGGGGCCAACGTCCTGACTTTC.